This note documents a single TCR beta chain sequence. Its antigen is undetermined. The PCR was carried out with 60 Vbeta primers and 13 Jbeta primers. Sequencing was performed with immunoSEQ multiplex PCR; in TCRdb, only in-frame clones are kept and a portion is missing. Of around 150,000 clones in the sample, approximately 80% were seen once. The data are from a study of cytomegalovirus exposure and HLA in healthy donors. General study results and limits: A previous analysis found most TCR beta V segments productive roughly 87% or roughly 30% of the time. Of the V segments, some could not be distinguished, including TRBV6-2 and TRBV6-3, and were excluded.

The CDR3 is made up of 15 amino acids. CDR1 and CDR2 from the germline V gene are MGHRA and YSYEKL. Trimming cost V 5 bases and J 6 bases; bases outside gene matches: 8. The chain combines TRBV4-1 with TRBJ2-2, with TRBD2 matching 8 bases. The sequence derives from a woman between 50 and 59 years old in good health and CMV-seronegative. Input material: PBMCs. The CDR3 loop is CASSFRGGDSGELFF. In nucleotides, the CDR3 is TGCGCCAGCAGCTTTCGGGGGGGGGATTCCGGGGAGCTGTTTTTT.